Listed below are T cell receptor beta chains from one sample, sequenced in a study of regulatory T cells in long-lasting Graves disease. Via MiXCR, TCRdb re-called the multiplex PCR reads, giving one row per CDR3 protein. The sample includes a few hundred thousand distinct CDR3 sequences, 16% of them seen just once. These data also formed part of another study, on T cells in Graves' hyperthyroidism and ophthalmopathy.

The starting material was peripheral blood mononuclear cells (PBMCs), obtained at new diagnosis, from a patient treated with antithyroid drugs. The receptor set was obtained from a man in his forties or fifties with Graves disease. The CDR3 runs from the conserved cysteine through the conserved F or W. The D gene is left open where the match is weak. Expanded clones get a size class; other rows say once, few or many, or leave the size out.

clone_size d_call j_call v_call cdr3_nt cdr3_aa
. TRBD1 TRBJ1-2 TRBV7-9 TGTGCCAGCAGCTTATCCGGGACAGGGTATCTCTACACCTTC CASSLSGTGYLYTF
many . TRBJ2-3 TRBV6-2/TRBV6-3 TGTGCCAGCGCTGGGGGTCGCTCCACAGATACGCAGTATTTT CASAGGRSTDTQYF
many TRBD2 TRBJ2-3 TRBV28 TGTGCCACCCGAACGGGGGGGGAGGGGCATACGCAGTATTTT CATRTGGEGHTQYF
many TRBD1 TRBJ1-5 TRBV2 TGTGCCAGCACGGGGACAGGCAATCAGCCCCAGCATTTT CASTGTGNQPQHF
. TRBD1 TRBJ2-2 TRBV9 TGTGCCAGCAGGACAGGGATAAACACCGGGGAGCTGTTTTTT CASRTGINTGELFF
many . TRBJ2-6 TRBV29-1 TGCAGCGGGGGGGACCGAAGCTCTGGGGCCAACGTCCTGACTTTC CSGGDRSSGANVLTF
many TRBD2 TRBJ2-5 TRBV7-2 TGTGCCAGCAGCTTAGTACACCAGCGGGGGGCCATGGAGACCCAGTACTTC CASSLVHQRGAMETQYF
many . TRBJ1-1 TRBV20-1 TGCAGTGCTAGGACAGGCCGCCCTGAAGCTTTCTTT CSARTGRPEAFF
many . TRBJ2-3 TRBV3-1 TGTGCCAGCAGCCAAGAAGTGAACGGGCCAGATACGCAGTATTTT CASSQEVNGPDTQYF
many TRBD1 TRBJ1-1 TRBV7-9 TGTGCCAGCAGCGTAAGACAGGGGAAGGTCACTGAAGCTTTCTTT CASSVRQGKVTEAFF
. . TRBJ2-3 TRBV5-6 TGTGCCAGCAGCTTACAGATATCAGCTCACACAGATACGCAGTATTTT CASSLQISAHTDTQYF
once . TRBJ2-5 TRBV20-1 TGCAGTGCTGATGGACTCCGACAAGAGACCCAGTACTTC CSADGLRQETQYF
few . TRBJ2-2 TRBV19 TGTGCCAGTAGCGTCCTGGGGGCCGGGGAGCTGTTTTTT CASSVLGAGELFF
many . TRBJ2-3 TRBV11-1 TGTGCCAGCAGCCACGCAGGGGTGGTAGATACGCAGTATTTT CASSHAGVVDTQYF
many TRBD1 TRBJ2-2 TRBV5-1 TGCGCCAGCAGCGACGACAGGGGTTCCGGGGAGCTGTTTTTT CASSDDRGSGELFF